Presented here are 5 T cell receptor beta chains from one specimen sequenced in a study of cytomegalovirus exposure and HLA in healthy donors. Method: immunoSEQ multiplex PCR; TCRdb's copy keeps in-frame clones and lacks some. Of approximately 150,000 clones in the sample, about nine tenths were seen once. Source material: PBMCs. These receptors all stem from a man aged 18 to 30 in good health and CMV-seronegative.

The chain is built from TRBV27 and TRBJ1-1; D remains ambiguous. This CDR3 region has 14 residues. From germline, CDR1 is MNHEY and CDR2 SMNVEV (reference sequence). The V gene lost 7 bases and the J gene lost 3 bases, with 15 bases spanning the gap. The CDR3 DNA reads TGTGCCAGCAAATTATGGGAGGGAGACACTGAAGCTTTCTTT. It translates to CASKLWEGDTEAFF.

The rearrangement uses TRBV7-9 and TRBJ1-5; TRBD1 matches 12 bases. Germline-derived CDR1 and CDR2 are SEHNR and FQNEAQ (reference sequence). CDR3 length: 19 residues. J gave up 5 bases and V 1 base, and 12 bases lay outside the gene matches. CDR3 nucleotide sequence: TGTGCCAGCAGCTTAGTTGGGGGACAGGGGGCGTTAAGGGATCAGCCCCAGCATTTT. As protein: CASSLVGGQGALRDQPQHF. Full variable domain (missing parts from reference TRBV7-9 and TRBJ1-5): DTGVSQNPRHKITKRGQNVTFRCDPISEHNRLYWYRQTLGQGPEFLTYFQNEAQLEKSRLLSDRFSAERPKGSFSTLEIQRTEQGDSAMYLCASSLVGGQGALRDQPQHFGDGTRLSIL.

This clone was seen a handful of times. The chain employs TRBV7-9 and TRBJ1-2, with 11 bases lining up with TRBD1. V dropped 5 bases and J dropped 5; count of bases not matched to a gene: 7. The CDR3 extends over 15 amino acids. Per the germline V gene, CDR1 is SEHNR and CDR2 is FQNEAQ (reference sequence). CDR3 in DNA: TGTGCCAGCAGCCCCGGACAGGGGGCGGGGTATGGCTACACCTTC. It translates to CASSPGQGAGYGYTF.

This clone was seen more than once but under ten times. This rearrangement joins TRBV2 to TRBJ2-3, with 7 bases identical to TRBD2. The germline CDR1 and CDR2 sequences are SNHLY and FYNNEI. The CDR3 is 14 residues long. The V segment lost 6 bases and the J segment 2 bases; nucleotides outside the gene matches: 5. The CDR3 DNA follows: TGTGCCAGCAGGGTTAGCGGGTCCACAGATACGCAGTATTTT. Translating gives CASRVSGSTDTQYF.

This clone appeared a few times. V gene TRBV21-1 combines with J gene TRBJ1-5. TRBV21-1 is a pseudogene. This CDR3 region has 11 residues. This CDR3 is CASSMSQPQHF. CDR3 in DNA: TGTGCCAGCAGCATGAGTCAGCCCCAGCATTTT.